The 23 T cell receptor beta chains below were found in one sample sequenced in a study of blood T cell repertoires in COVID-19. Only in-frame clones appear in the TCRdb table, and some are missing; sequencing was by immunoSEQ multiplex PCR. The sample comprises about 57,000 clones, about 85% of which are singletons, and 22% rests with the top ten. The sequenced sample was peripheral blood. These receptors all stem from an elderly woman with COVID-19, enrolled during active disease.

The V call is TRBV13, the J call TRBJ2-3, with 12 positions matching TRBD2. The ends lost 4 bases at V and 3 bases at J; junction bases unmatched: 5. CDR1 PRHDT and CDR2 FYEKMQ come from the germline V gene (reference sequence). The CDR3 sequence is 16 residues long. The CDR3 DNA reads TGTGCCAGCAGCTCTAGCGGGGGGGCCTATACAGATACGCAGTATTTT. The encoded protein is CASSSSGGAYTDTQYF.

The rearrangement links TRBV5-1 to TRBJ1-1; D perhaps matches TRBD1 (5 bases). The V end lost 2 bases, the J end lost 7 bases, and 15 bases lay between the germline ends. Germline CDR1 is SGHRS and CDR2 is YFSETQ. The CDR3 extends over 14 amino acids. The CDR3 coding sequence is TGCGCCAGCAGCTTTGCTGGTGGGGGGGGTGAAGCTTTCTTT. Translated: CASSFAGGGGEAFF.

This rearrangement joins TRBV29-1 to TRBJ2-7, with 11 positions matching TRBD2. Per the germline V gene, CDR1 is SQVTM and CDR2 is ANQGSEA. The CDR3 runs 15 residues. The trim removed 7 bases at V and 6 bases at J, leaving 14 bases unmatched. CDR3: CSARTRLAGPSEQYF. The CDR3 coding sequence is TGCAGCGCCAGGACTCGACTAGCGGGACCTTCCGAGCAGTACTTC.

This chain joins TRBV5-1 and TRBJ1-6; 10 bases fit TRBD1. Germline CDR1 SGHRS, CDR2 YFSETQ. The CDR3 runs to 16 residues. V shed 5 bases and J 7 bases; nucleotides not matched to a gene: 9. The CDR3 region has the DNA TGCGCCAGCAGTCGCGGGACAGGGGCCGAGAATTCACCCCTCCACTTT. The encoded protein is CASSRGTGAENSPLHF. The full variable domain, rest sourced from reference TRBV5-1 and TRBJ1-6, is KAGVTQTPRYLIKTRGQQVTLSCSPISGHRSVSWYQQTPGQGLQFLFEYFSETQRNKGNFPGRFSGRQFSNSRSEMNVSTLELGDSALYLCASSRGTGAENSPLHFGNGTRLTVT.

This chain links TRBV6-5 with TRBJ1-5; TRBD1 matches at 9 bases. With 7 bases clipped from V and 4 bases from J, the junction kept 8 bases outside the gene matches. CDR3 length equals 15 residues. CDR1 is MNHEY, CDR2 SVGAGI, per germline. The CDR3 is CASTPTTGGNQPQHF. In nucleotides, the CDR3 is TGTGCCAGCACTCCCACGACAGGGGGAAATCAGCCCCAGCATTTT.

The V and J genes are TRBV7-2 and TRBJ1-2, with TRBD1 matching over 9 bases. V shed 1 base, J shed 8 bases, and the junction held 8 bases outside the gene matches. This CDR3 comprises 15 residues. The germline V gene encodes CDR1 SGHTA and CDR2 FQGNSA. CDR3 in amino acids: CASSLGVEGTGGYTF. Written as DNA, the CDR3 is TGTGCCAGCAGCTTAGGAGTTGAGGGGACAGGGGGCTACACCTTC.

The chain combines TRBV9 with TRBJ2-7, with TRBD2 matching 7 bases. Germline CDR1 reads SGDLS; CDR2 reads YYNGEE. With 0 bases clipped from V and 1 base from J, the junction kept 4 bases outside the gene matches. The CDR3 length is 15 residues. This CDR3 reads CASSVGGGGSYEQYF. The CDR3, as DNA: TGTGCCAGCAGCGTAGGGGGCGGGGGTTCCTACGAGCAGTACTTC.

The rearrangement joins TRBV5-1 to TRBJ2-7; D remains ambiguous. V gave up 5 bases and J gave up 0 bases, with 9 bases separating them. The CDR3 extends over 13 amino acids. Germline loops: CDR1 SGHRS, CDR2 YFSETQ. Here the CDR3 DNA reads TGCGCCAGCAGTGGTCCAGACTCCTACGAGCAGTACTTC. Amino acids: CASSGPDSYEQYF.

V usage is TRBV2 and J usage is TRBJ2-1; D perhaps matches TRBD1 (6 bases). The CDR3 runs to 15 residues. Trimming cost V 8 bases and J 1 base, with 15 bases left between them. Looked up from germline, CDR1 is SNHLY and CDR2 is FYNNEI. The CDR3 sequence is CASGEGDGSYNEQFF. In DNA, the CDR3 is TGTGCCAGCGGCGAGGGGGACGGGTCCTACAATGAGCAGTTCTTC.

Written as DNA, the CDR3 is TGTGCCAGCAGCAAACCGGGGGGCAGGAATAGGGAGCAGTACTTC. It is translated as CASSKPGGRNREQYF. The J gene is TRBJ2-7, the V gene TRBV7-2; the D gene is possibly TRBD2 (7 bases). The V gene lost 5 bases and the J gene lost 7 bases, with 21 bases spanning the gap. Germline loops: CDR1 SGHTA, CDR2 FQGNSA. The length of the CDR3 is 15 residues.

The rearrangement uses TRBV5-4 and TRBJ2-1; perhaps TRBD2 as D (5 bases). Deletions cut 0 bases from V and 10 bases from J, with 8 bases between. The CDR3 contains 12 residues. Germline V gene lookup returns CDR1 SGHNT and CDR2 YYREEE (reference sequence). CDR3 sequence (DNA): TGTGCCAGCAGCTTGGAAAGCGGCGAGCAGTTCTTC. It specifies CASSLESGEQFF. Based on the CDR3 plus reference TRBV5-4 and TRBJ2-1, the full variable domain is ETGVTQSPTHLIKTRGQQVTLRCSSQSGHNTVSWYQQALGQGPQFIFQYYREEENGRGNFPPRFSGLQFPNYSSELNVNALELDDSALYLCASSLESGEQFFGPGTRLTVL.

The chain combines TRBV19 with TRBJ2-5; 7 bases line up with TRBD1. V shed 3 bases and J 5 bases; nucleotides not matched to a gene: 9. The CDR3 is made up of 15 amino acids. From germline, CDR1 is LNHDA and CDR2 SQIVND (reference sequence). The CDR3: CASSIQGVVGETQYF. The CDR3, as DNA: TGTGCCAGTAGTATCCAGGGGGTAGTGGGGGAGACCCAGTACTTC.

This clone was detected only once. V and J are TRBV7-8 and TRBJ2-1; unclear D gene. Trimming took 2 bases from V and 0 from J, leaving 5 bases between them. Germline assignment: CDR1 SGHVS and CDR2 FQNEAQ. The length of the CDR3 is 14 residues. In nucleotides, the CDR3 is TGTGCCAGCAGCTTAATCAGCTCCTACAATGAGCAGTTCTTC. This gives the protein CASSLISSYNEQFF. The whole variable domain, filled in from reference TRBV7-8 and TRBJ2-1, reads GAGVSQSPRYKVAKRGQDVALRCDPISGHVSLFWYQQALGQGPEFLTYFQNEAQLDKSGLPSDRFFAERPEGSVSTLKIQRTQQEDSAVYLCASSLISSYNEQFFGPGTRLTVL.

The chain has TRBV5-4 and TRBJ2-1; TRBD2 might be the D (6 bases). Germline CDR1 reads SGHNT; CDR2 reads YYREEE (reference sequence). The germline V and J ends were trimmed by 4 bases and 3 bases, with 17 bases remaining between them. The CDR3 totals 16 residues. For the CDR3, the DNA is TGTGCCAGCAGCCCGGAGGGGATACAAAACTACAATGAGCAGTTCTTC. Translating gives CASSPEGIQNYNEQFF.

The chain employs TRBV7-2 and TRBJ2-1; 14 bases fit TRBD2. Germline CDR1 reads SGHTA; CDR2 reads FQGNSA. This CDR3 has 16 residues. V was clipped by 5 bases and J by 6 bases; unmatched bases: 6. CDR3 amino acids: CASSLGGLAGGNEQFF. CDR3 nucleotides: TGTGCCAGCAGCCTCGGAGGACTAGCGGGGGGCAATGAGCAGTTCTTC.

This clone was detected only a few times. This rearrangement joins TRBV6-1 to TRBJ2-2; the match to TRBD1 covers 7 bases. Germline V CDR1 and CDR2: MNHNS, SASEGT. The CDR3 has 15 residues. Trimming removed 2 bases from V and 3 bases from J; junction bases left unmatched: 3. The CDR3 nucleotides read TGTGCCAGCAGTGAAAGGGGGCCCGACACCGGGGAGCTGTTTTTT. Translation gives CASSERGPDTGELFF.

The chain carries TRBV6-5 and TRBJ2-7; a possible D gene is TRBD2 (6 bases). The CDR3 has 14 residues. Germline loops: CDR1 MNHEY, CDR2 SVGAGI. V gave up 6 bases and J gave up 6 bases, with 18 bases separating them. The CDR3 is CASSPYKSRGEQYF. Here the CDR3 DNA reads TGTGCCAGCAGCCCGTACAAGTCGCGGGGCGAGCAGTACTTC.

The chain uses TRBV18 and TRBJ1-5; D is perhaps TRBD1 (5 bases). Germline V gene data show CDR1 as KGHSH and CDR2 as LQKENI. There are 13 residues in the CDR3. V shed 6 bases and J shed 5 bases, with 11 bases lying between them. The CDR3 region has the DNA TGTGCCAGCTCCATGGGAGGGGATCAGCCCCAGCATTTT. This codes for CASSMGGDQPQHF.

The chain combines TRBV20-1 with TRBJ1-4; 9 bases are a match to TRBD1. The CDR3 covers 11 residues. CDR1 is DFQATT and CDR2 is SNEGSKA in the germline V gene (reference sequence). V lost 5 bases to trimming and J lost 13 bases; unmatched junction nucleotides: 5. For the CDR3, the DNA is TGCAGTGCTCAAGGGACAGGGCGACTGTTTTTT. Residues: CSAQGTGRLFF.

This clone was seen once. This CDR3 reads CASSVTLSTDTQYF. Here the CDR3 DNA reads TGTGCCAGCAGTGTGACACTTAGCACAGATACGCAGTATTTT. V is TRBV2 and J is TRBJ2-3; no reliable D call. The V end lost 4 bases, the J end lost 0 bases, and 8 bases lay between the germline ends. This CDR3 has 14 residues. CDR1 and CDR2 (germline): SNHLY, FYNNEI.

There are a few counts of this clone. Other DNA sequences of this sample code for an identical CDR3. V gene TRBV12-3 or TRBV12-4 combines with J gene TRBJ2-7; D might be TRBD2 (6 bases). V lost 4 bases, J lost 0 bases, and 7 bases lay in between. This CDR3 comprises 13 residues. The DNA of the CDR3 is TGTGCCAGCAGTTACGGGAGCTCCTACGAGCAGTACTTC. Translating gives CASSYGSSYEQYF.

This chain uses TRBV6-5 with TRBJ1-1; the match to TRBD1 covers 7 bases. This CDR3 has 13 amino acids. Germline lookup yields CDR1 MNHEY and CDR2 SVGAGI. Trimming cost V 6 bases and J 4 bases; bases outside gene matches: 5. This chain's CDR3 is CASRPPGGTEAFF. In DNA form, the CDR3 reads TGTGCCAGCAGACCACCAGGGGGCACTGAAGCTTTCTTT.

In nucleotides, the CDR3 is TGTGCCAGCAGCCGCGCCGGGACAGGGCGGACTGAAGCTTTCTTT. Translation gives CASSRAGTGRTEAFF. The chain uses TRBV11-2 and TRBJ1-1; 9 nucleotides align to TRBD1. The CDR3 runs 15 residues. Germline V gene sequence: CDR1 SGHAT, CDR2 FQNNGV. The ends lost 5 bases at V and 5 bases at J; junction bases unmatched: 9.